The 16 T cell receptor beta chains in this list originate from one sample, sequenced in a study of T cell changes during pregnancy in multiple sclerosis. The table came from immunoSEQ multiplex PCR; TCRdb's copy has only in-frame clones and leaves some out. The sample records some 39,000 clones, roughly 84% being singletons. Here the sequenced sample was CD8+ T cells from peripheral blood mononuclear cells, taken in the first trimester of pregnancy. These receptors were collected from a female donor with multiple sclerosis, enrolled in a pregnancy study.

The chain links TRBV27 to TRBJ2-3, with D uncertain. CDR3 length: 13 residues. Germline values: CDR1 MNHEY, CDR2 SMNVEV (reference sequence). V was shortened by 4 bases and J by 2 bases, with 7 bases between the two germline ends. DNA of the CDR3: TGTGCCAGCAGTTACGACTCCACAGATACGCAGTATTTT. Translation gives CASSYDSTDTQYF.

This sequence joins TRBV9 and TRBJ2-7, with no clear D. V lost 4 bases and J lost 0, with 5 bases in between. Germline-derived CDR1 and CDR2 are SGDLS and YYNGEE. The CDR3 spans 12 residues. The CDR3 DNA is TGTGCCAGCAGCCCCCTCTCCTACGAGCAGTACTTC. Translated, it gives CASSPLSYEQYF.

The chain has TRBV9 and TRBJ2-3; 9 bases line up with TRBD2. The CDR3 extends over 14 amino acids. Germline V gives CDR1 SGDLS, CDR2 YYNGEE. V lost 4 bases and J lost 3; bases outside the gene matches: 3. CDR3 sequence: CASSSGLATDTQYF. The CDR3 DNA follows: TGTGCCAGCAGCTCGGGACTAGCAACAGATACGCAGTATTTT.

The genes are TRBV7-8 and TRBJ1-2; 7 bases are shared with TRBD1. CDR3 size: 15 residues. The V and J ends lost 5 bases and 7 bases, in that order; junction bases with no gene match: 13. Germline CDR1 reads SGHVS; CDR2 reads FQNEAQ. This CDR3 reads CASSPGGGGSPGYTF. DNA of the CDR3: TGTGCCAGCAGCCCCGGAGGGGGCGGATCCCCTGGCTACACCTTC.

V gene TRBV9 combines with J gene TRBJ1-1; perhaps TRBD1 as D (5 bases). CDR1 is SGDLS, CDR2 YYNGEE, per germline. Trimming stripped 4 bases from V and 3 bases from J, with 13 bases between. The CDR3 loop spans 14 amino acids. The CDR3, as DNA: TGTGCCAGCAGCCTCTCAGGGAGGGACACTGAAGCTTTCTTT. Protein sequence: CASSLSGRDTEAFF.

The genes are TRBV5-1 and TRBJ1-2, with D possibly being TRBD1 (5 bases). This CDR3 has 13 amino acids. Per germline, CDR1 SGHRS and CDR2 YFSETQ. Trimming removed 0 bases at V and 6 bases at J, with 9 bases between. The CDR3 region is CASSLGGADGYTF. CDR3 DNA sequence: TGCGCCAGCAGCTTGGGGGGCGCGGATGGCTACACCTTC.

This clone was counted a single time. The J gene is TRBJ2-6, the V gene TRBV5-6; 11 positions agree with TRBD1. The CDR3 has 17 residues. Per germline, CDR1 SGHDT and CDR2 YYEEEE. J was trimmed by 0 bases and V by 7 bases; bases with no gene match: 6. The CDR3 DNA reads TGTGCCAGCGGAGGGGACAGGGGGTACTCTGGGGCCAACGTCCTGACTTTC. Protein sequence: CASGGDRGYSGANVLTF.

The CDR3 DNA sequence: TGTGCCAGCAGCCGTGGGACAGGGCAAGGCACCGGGGAGCTGTTTTTT. This gives the protein CASSRGTGQGTGELFF. This chain connects TRBV6-9 to TRBJ2-2; 9 bases align to TRBD1. The CDR3 runs to 16 residues. Losses at the gene ends were 6 bases for V and 4 bases for J; bases not matched to a gene: 9. Germline CDR1 is MNHGY and CDR2 is SVAAGI.

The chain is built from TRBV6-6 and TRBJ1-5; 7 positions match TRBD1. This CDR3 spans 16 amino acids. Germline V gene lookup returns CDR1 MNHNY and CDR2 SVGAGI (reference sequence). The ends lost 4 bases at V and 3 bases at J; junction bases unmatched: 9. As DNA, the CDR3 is TGTGCCAGCAGTTCGATCGGGACAGACAACAATCAGCCCCAGCATTTT. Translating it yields CASSSIGTDNNQPQHF.

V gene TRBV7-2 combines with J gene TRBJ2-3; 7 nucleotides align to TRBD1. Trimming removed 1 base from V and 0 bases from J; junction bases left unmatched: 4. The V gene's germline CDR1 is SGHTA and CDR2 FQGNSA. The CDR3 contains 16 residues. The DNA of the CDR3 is TGTGCCAGCAGCTTAGGACAGGGTACTAGCACAGATACGCAGTATTTT. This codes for CASSLGQGTSTDTQYF.

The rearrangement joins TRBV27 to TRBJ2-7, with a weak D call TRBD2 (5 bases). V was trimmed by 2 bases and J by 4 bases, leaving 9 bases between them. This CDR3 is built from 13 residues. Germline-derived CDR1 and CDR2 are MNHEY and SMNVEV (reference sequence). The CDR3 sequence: CASSLEGGYEQYF. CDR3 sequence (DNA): TGTGCCAGCAGTTTAGAGGGCGGGTACGAGCAGTACTTC.

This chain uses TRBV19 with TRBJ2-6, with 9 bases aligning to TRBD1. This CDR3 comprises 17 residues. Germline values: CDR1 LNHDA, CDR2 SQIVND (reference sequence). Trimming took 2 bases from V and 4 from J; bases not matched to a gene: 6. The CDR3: CASSIPDRGDGANVLTF. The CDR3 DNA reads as TGTGCCAGTAGTATACCCGACAGGGGGGACGGGGCCAACGTCCTGACTTTC.

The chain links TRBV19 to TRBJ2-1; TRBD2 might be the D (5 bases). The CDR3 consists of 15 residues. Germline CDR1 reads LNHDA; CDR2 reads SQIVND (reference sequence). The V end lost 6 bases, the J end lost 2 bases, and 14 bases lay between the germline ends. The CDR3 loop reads CASRVTGSAYNEQFF. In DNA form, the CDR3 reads TGTGCCAGTAGGGTGACTGGGAGCGCCTACAATGAGCAGTTCTTC.

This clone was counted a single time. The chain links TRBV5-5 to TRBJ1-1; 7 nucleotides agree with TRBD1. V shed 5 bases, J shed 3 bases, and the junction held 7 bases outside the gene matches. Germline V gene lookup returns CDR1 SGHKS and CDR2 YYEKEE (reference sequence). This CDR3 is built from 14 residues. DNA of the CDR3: TGTGCCAGCAGGTCAACAGGGGAATACACTGAAGCTTTCTTT. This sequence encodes CASRSTGEYTEAFF.

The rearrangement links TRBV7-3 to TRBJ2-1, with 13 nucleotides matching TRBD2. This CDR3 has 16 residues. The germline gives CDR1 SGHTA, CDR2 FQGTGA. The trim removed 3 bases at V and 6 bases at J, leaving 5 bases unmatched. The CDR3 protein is CASSFTSGGAVNEQFF. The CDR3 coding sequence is TGTGCCAGCAGCTTCACTAGCGGGGGGGCCGTCAATGAGCAGTTCTTC.

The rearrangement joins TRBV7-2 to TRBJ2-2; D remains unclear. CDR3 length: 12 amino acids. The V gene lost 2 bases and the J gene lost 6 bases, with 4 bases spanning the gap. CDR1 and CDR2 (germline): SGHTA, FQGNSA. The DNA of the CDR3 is TGTGCCAGCAGCTTACTTTCCGGGGAGCTGTTTTTT. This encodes CASSLLSGELFF.